A single sample gave rise to the 14 T cell receptor beta chains below, sequenced in a study of T cell responses to AZD1222 COVID-19 vaccine. Sequencing used immunoSEQ multiplex PCR; TCRdb keeps in-frame clones, though not all of them. Of some 95,000 clones in the sample, approximately 90% are singletons; the top ten hold about 12%. This specimen consisted of peripheral blood, obtained 28 days after the second AZD1222 dose. Source of these receptors: an adult who received the AZD1222 COVID-19 vaccine.

The chain combines TRBV28 with TRBJ2-1, with 9 bases fitting TRBD1. Trimming cost V 8 bases and J 2 bases; bases outside gene matches: 4. Germline CDR1 is MDHEN and CDR2 is SYDVKM. This CDR3 is 14 amino acids long. The CDR3 reads CASWRTGAYNEQFF. DNA of the CDR3: TGTGCCAGCTGGAGGACAGGGGCCTACAATGAGCAGTTCTTC.

The chain recombines TRBV25-1 with TRBJ2-3; D uncertain. The germline V gene encodes CDR1 MGHDK and CDR2 SYGVNS. The CDR3 contains 10 residues. Trimming took off 8 bases at V and 3 bases at J, with 3 bases between the two ends. The CDR3 DNA is TGTGCCAGCGGGACAGATACGCAGTATTTT. This sequence encodes CASGTDTQYF.

Only one count was recorded for this clone. The chain employs TRBV5-6 and TRBJ2-1; 7 positions agree with TRBD2. The CDR3 is 14 amino acids. Germline V CDR1 and CDR2: SGHDT, YYEEEE. Trimming took 3 bases from V and 7 from J; bases not matched to a gene: 7. DNA of the CDR3: TGTGCCAGCAGCTCCGGACTAGGTGGGAATGAGCAGTTCTTC. Amino acids: CASSSGLGGNEQFF.

In its sample, this clone was seen once. The chain is built from TRBV5-1 and TRBJ1-3, with a tentative D call TRBD1 (5 bases). This CDR3 is 14 amino acids long. V lost 4 bases, J lost 8 bases, and 16 bases lay in between. CDR1 is SGHRS, CDR2 YFSETQ, per germline. The CDR3 loop is CASSLTDSRDTIYF. The CDR3 DNA follows: TGCGCCAGCAGCCTGACCGACAGTCGAGACACCATATATTTT.

V usage is TRBV27 and J usage is TRBJ1-1; maybe TRBD1 (6 bases). The germline gives CDR1 MNHEY, CDR2 SMNVEV (reference sequence). The CDR3 totals 15 residues. The ends were cut back, 6 bases at V and 5 bases at J, with 19 bases in the middle. The CDR3 sequence is CASSPATGLGTEAFF. The CDR3, as DNA: TGTGCCAGCAGCCCCGCTACAGGGCTGGGGACTGAAGCTTTCTTT.

The CDR3 DNA sequence: TGTGCCAGCAGTTATGATGCGGCAGTGAGCTCCTACAATGAGCAGTTCTTC. Protein product: CASSYDAAVSSYNEQFF. The chain is built from TRBV6-2 or TRBV6-3 and TRBJ2-1, with unresolved D. Per germline, CDR1 MNHEY and CDR2 SVGEGT. V was cut by 3 bases and J by 0 bases, with 15 bases left in between. This CDR3 contains 17 residues.

This clone was detected once. The gene calls are TRBV11-2 and TRBJ2-1; 7 nucleotides align to TRBD2. The CDR3 spans 14 residues. The ends lost 3 bases at V and 5 bases at J; junction bases unmatched: 4. Germline V gene lookup returns CDR1 SGHAT and CDR2 FQNNGV. As DNA, the CDR3 is TGTGCCAGCAGCTTCCTAGCGGAAAACAATGAGCAGTTCTTC. It specifies CASSFLAENNEQFF.

The chain recombines TRBV4-2 with TRBJ1-6; 9 bases are shared with TRBD1. This CDR3 has 18 residues. The germline V gene has CDR1 LGHNA and CDR2 YNFKEQ. V trimming: 0 bases; J trimming: 4 bases; junction bases outside the gene matches: 7. The DNA for the CDR3 is TGTGCCAGCAGCCAAGATTTTTTGACAGGGGGTTATAATTCACCCCTCCACTTT. It codes for CASSQDFLTGGYNSPLHF.

This rearrangement joins TRBV5-4 to TRBJ1-1; D not resolved. The CDR3 runs 15 residues. V lost 0 bases and J lost 0, with 9 bases in between. Germline CDR1 SGHNT, CDR2 YYREEE (reference sequence). CDR3: CASSLEQSMNTEAFF. The CDR3 coding sequence is TGTGCCAGCAGCTTGGAACAGAGTATGAACACTGAAGCTTTCTTT. Combining the CDR3 with reference TRBV5-4 and TRBJ1-1 gives the whole variable domain ETGVTQSPTHLIKTRGQQVTLRCSSQSGHNTVSWYQQALGQGPQFIFQYYREEENGRGNFPPRFSGLQFPNYSSELNVNALELDDSALYLCASSLEQSMNTEAFFGQGTRLTVV.

This chain links TRBV4-1 with TRBJ2-1, with D unclear. The germline V and J ends were trimmed by 0 bases and 7 bases, with 10 bases remaining between them. This CDR3 comprises 14 residues. Germline CDR1 MGHRA, CDR2 YSYEKL. CDR3 coding DNA: TGCGCCAGCAGCCAAGAGGGGTTGGTTAATGAGCAGTTCTTC. Residues: CASSQEGLVNEQFF.

The chain couples TRBV30 to TRBJ2-3, with 11 bases fitting TRBD2. The germline CDR1 and CDR2 sequences are GTSNPN and SVGIG (reference sequence). This CDR3 spans 16 amino acids. The trim removed 2 bases at V and 2 bases at J, leaving 6 bases unmatched. The CDR3 sequence is CAWSKGTSGHTDTQYF. The CDR3 bases are TGTGCCTGGAGTAAGGGGACTAGCGGACACACAGATACGCAGTATTTT.

The V gene is TRBV6-5, the J gene TRBJ2-5, with D perhaps being TRBD1 or TRBD2 (5 bases each). V was clipped by 5 bases and J by 9 bases, with 16 bases between them. The CDR3 is 13 amino acids. Germline V gene data show CDR1 as MNHEY and CDR2 as SVGAGI. CDR3 coding DNA: TGTGCCAGCAGTCCCACCCCCGTGGGGGCCCAGTACTTC. Amino acids: CASSPTPVGAQYF.

The gene calls are TRBV6-2 or TRBV6-3 and TRBJ2-3; 9 bases are a match to TRBD2. The CDR3 sequence is 17 residues long. The trim removed 2 bases at V and 1 base at J, leaving 7 bases unmatched. Germline values: CDR1 MNHEY, CDR2 SVGEGT. DNA of the CDR3: TGTGCCAGCAGTTACGGGCGGGGGGGCCTTGGCACAGATACGCAGTATTTT. This encodes CASSYGRGGLGTDTQYF.

The chain combines TRBV18 with TRBJ2-3; 9 bases map to TRBD1. Germline assignment: CDR1 KGHSH and CDR2 LQKENI. The CDR3 spans 15 residues. The trim removed 7 bases at V and 0 bases at J, leaving 5 bases unmatched. The chain's CDR3 is CASFPGTGSTDTQYF. The CDR3 DNA is TGTGCCAGCTTCCCGGGGACAGGGAGCACAGATACGCAGTATTTT.